These 25 T cell receptor beta chains originate from one sample sequenced in a study of blood T cell repertoires in COVID-19. TCRdb's copy holds only in-frame clones and misses some; the assay was immunoSEQ multiplex PCR. The sample consists of approximately 120,000 clones, around 85% of them appearing once. The sequenced sample was peripheral blood. The receptors stem from a woman aged 80 or over with COVID-19, enrolled during active disease.

In DNA, the CDR3 is TGTGCCAGCAGTTACCTTTCGACAGGGAATCAGCCCCAGCATTTT. Translation: CASSYLSTGNQPQHF. This chain connects TRBV6-6 to TRBJ1-5; 7 bases are shared with TRBD1. With V trimmed by 2 bases and J by 4 bases, 5 bases remained unmatched. Per germline, CDR1 MNHNY and CDR2 SVGAGI (reference sequence). The CDR3 loop spans 15 amino acids.

This chain uses TRBV6-1 with TRBJ2-3; 7 bases match TRBD2. The ends lost 2 bases at V and 6 bases at J; junction bases unmatched: 8. CDR1 MNHNS and CDR2 SASEGT come from the germline V gene. The CDR3 length is 15 residues. The CDR3, as DNA: TGTGCCAGCAGTGAAACCTTCTGGGGGGGGGATACGCAGTATTTT. As protein: CASSETFWGGDTQYF.

The chain has TRBV6-1 and TRBJ2-5; D unclear. From germline, CDR1 is MNHNS and CDR2 SASEGT. Trimming stripped 3 bases from V and 5 bases from J, with 10 bases between. The CDR3 is 13 amino acids. The CDR3 DNA follows: TGTGCCAGCAGTGATTTCGGGTCGGAGACCCAGTACTTC. Residues: CASSDFGSETQYF.

This clone was recorded a few times. The chain combines TRBV23-1 with TRBJ1-4; maybe TRBD1 (5 bases). TRBV23-1 is recorded as an ORF, its role being uncertain. The CDR3 spans 14 residues. The germline V and J ends were trimmed by 8 bases and 5 bases, with 15 bases remaining between them. CDR3 nucleotides: TGCGCCAGCGCAACAGGACGGATGAATGAAAAACTGTTTTTT. Translated, it gives CASATGRMNEKLFF.

This rearrangement joins TRBV5-1 to TRBJ2-7; the match to TRBD1 covers 9 bases. Germline CDR1 reads SGHRS; CDR2 reads YFSETQ. The V segment lost 5 bases and the J segment 5 bases; nucleotides outside the gene matches: 11. This CDR3 contains 15 residues. Here the CDR3 reads CASRRTTGGVDEQYF. In DNA, the CDR3 is TGCGCCAGCAGAAGAACGACAGGGGGTGTCGACGAGCAGTACTTC.

This clone came up once. The J gene is TRBJ1-2, the V gene TRBV4-3; D remains unclear. This CDR3 is built from 16 residues. V was clipped by 0 bases and J by 6 bases, with 17 bases between them. Germline V lookup: CDR1 LGHNA, CDR2 YSLEER. This chain's CDR3 is CASSQESRGLENGYTF. In DNA form, the CDR3 reads TGCGCCAGCAGCCAAGAGTCCCGGGGATTGGAGAATGGCTACACCTTC.

The rearrangement joins TRBV7-3 to TRBJ2-1, with TRBD2 matching 14 bases. This CDR3 spans 19 amino acids. V trimming: 1 base; J trimming: 7 bases; junction bases outside the gene matches: 12. CDR1 is SGHTA and CDR2 is FQGTGA in the germline V gene. The CDR3 sequence: CASSLKGTGWTSGRNEQFF. The CDR3 nucleotides read TGTGCCAGCAGCTTAAAAGGGACGGGGTGGACTAGCGGGAGGAATGAGCAGTTCTTC.

V gene TRBV3-1 (or the pseudogene TRBV3-2) combines with J gene TRBJ1-3; D might be TRBD1 (6 bases). Germline V lookup: CDR1 LGHDT, CDR2 YNNKEL (reference sequence). With 4 bases removed from V and 3 bases from J, the gap between germline ends came to 10 bases. The CDR3 is made up of 14 amino acids. For the CDR3, the DNA is TGTGCCAGCAGCCCGAGGGGGTATGGAAACACCATATATTTT. Residues: CASSPRGYGNTIYF.

The CDR3 reads CASSSRGNEQFF. As DNA, the CDR3 is TGTGCCAGCAGTTCCAGGGGCAATGAGCAGTTCTTC. The chain combines TRBV12-3 or TRBV12-4 with TRBJ2-1, with D perhaps TRBD1 (6 bases). Between the trimmed V and J ends, which lost 4 bases and 6 bases, there was a span of 7 bases. There are 12 residues in the CDR3.

The chain links TRBV10-3 to TRBJ2-5, with TRBD1 identical over 8 bases. Germline CDR1 is ENHRY and CDR2 is SYGVKD. The length of the CDR3 is 13 residues. V shed 11 bases and J 4 bases; nucleotides not matched to a gene: 9. CDR3 nucleotides: TGTGCCGCATCGGCAGGGGGCTCAGAGACCCAGTACTTC. Translated: CAASAGGSETQYF.

The chain joins TRBV7-9 to TRBJ2-7; perhaps TRBD2 as D (6 bases). The V end was cut by 5 bases, the J end by 7 bases, with 21 bases between. Germline CDR1 reads SEHNR; CDR2 reads FQNEAQ (reference sequence). CDR3 length equals 15 residues. CDR3 residues: CASSGRGGIRGEQYF. Written as DNA, the CDR3 is TGTGCCAGCAGCGGGCGAGGCGGGATAAGGGGTGAGCAGTACTTC.

The chain joins TRBV6-5 to TRBJ1-4, with D tentatively TRBD1 (5 bases). The germline CDR1 and CDR2 sequences are MNHEY and SVGAGI. CDR3 length: 15 amino acids. V lost 8 bases and J 3 bases, leaving 16 bases between the germline ends. In DNA form, the CDR3 reads TGTGCCAGCCGGGGGGGGAGCATAGCTAATGAAAAACTGTTTTTT. Protein sequence: CASRGGSIANEKLFF.

The sample holds one count of this clone. V usage is TRBV28 and J usage is TRBJ2-4; TRBD2 aligns across 7 bases. Per germline, CDR1 MDHEN and CDR2 SYDVKM. V lost 7 bases and J lost 1; bases outside the gene matches: 7. The CDR3 spans 15 residues. CDR3 nucleotides: TGTGCCAGCAAGGGGAGCGGGACGGCCAAAAACATTCAGTACTTC. Its protein product is CASKGSGTAKNIQYF. Variable domain in full (rest from reference TRBV28 and TRBJ2-4): DVKVTQSSRYLVKRTGEKVFLECVQDMDHENMFWYRQDPGLGLRLIYFSYDVKMKEKGDIPEGYSVSREKKERFSLILESASTNQTSMYLCASKGSGTAKNIQYFGAGTRLSVL.

This clone was recorded a few times. The rearrangement uses TRBV12-3 or TRBV12-4 and TRBJ1-3; D unresolved. The CDR3 has 11 amino acids. V gave up 5 bases and J gave up 8 bases, with 7 bases separating them. CDR3 sequence (DNA): TGTGCCAGCAGTAAGAGGGACACCATATATTTT. Residues: CASSKRDTIYF.

This clone was observed a handful of times. The CDR3 reads CASSVDPPGVMYSEQFF. CDR3 bases: TGTGCCAGCAGCGTAGATCCACCGGGGGTGATGTACAGCGAGCAGTTCTTC. The chain recombines TRBV9 with TRBJ2-1, with D maybe TRBD2 (6 bases). V was cut by 0 bases and J by 10 bases, with 23 bases left in between. The CDR3 contains 17 residues. From germline, CDR1 is SGDLS and CDR2 YYNGEE.

The V call is TRBV28, the J call TRBJ2-3; 7 bases agree with TRBD2. V trimming: 3 bases; J trimming: 8 bases; junction bases outside the gene matches: 11. The CDR3 is made up of 15 amino acids. CDR1 is MDHEN and CDR2 is SYDVKM in the germline V gene. As DNA, the CDR3 is TGTGCCAGCAGTTTGGGCGGACTAGTGCACGGTACGCAGTATTTT. Translated, it gives CASSLGGLVHGTQYF.

V gene TRBV3-1 (or the pseudogene TRBV3-2) combines with J gene TRBJ2-7; TRBD2 matches 9 bases. The CDR3 covers 15 residues. With 1 base clipped from V and 6 bases from J, the junction kept 7 bases outside the gene matches. Germline V gene lookup returns CDR1 LGHDT and CDR2 YNNKEL (reference sequence). In DNA form, the CDR3 reads TGTGCCAGCAGCCAAGGCAGACTAGCGGTTTTCGAGCAGTACTTC. As protein: CASSQGRLAVFEQYF.

The CDR3 protein is CASRVTGDGYGYTF. For the CDR3, the DNA is TGTGCCAGCAGGGTAACAGGGGACGGCTATGGCTACACCTTC. The chain recombines TRBV7-9 with TRBJ1-2; 7 bases align to TRBD1. The CDR3 has 14 amino acids. Per the germline V gene, CDR1 is SEHNR and CDR2 is FQNEAQ (reference sequence). With V trimmed by 6 bases and J by 4 bases, 8 bases remained unmatched.

J is TRBJ1-2 and V is TRBV19, with 8 bases lining up with TRBD1. This CDR3 has 12 amino acids. J was trimmed by 8 bases and V by 7 bases; bases with no gene match: 6. Per germline, CDR1 LNHDA and CDR2 SQIVND (reference sequence). CDR3 nucleotides: TGTGCCAGTAATGGTAGACAGGGGGGCTACACCTTC. Its protein is CASNGRQGGYTF.

This clone was picked up one time. The J gene is TRBJ1-2, the V gene TRBV3-1 (or the pseudogene TRBV3-2); D not resolved. Germline V lookup: CDR1 LGHDT, CDR2 YNNKEL (reference sequence). The CDR3 covers 12 residues. V was shortened by 5 bases and J by 5 bases, with 9 bases between the two germline ends. CDR3 DNA: TGTGCCAGCAGCGAAGGTCAATATGGCTACACCTTC. Translating gives CASSEGQYGYTF.

This sequence joins TRBV18 and TRBJ1-2; 12 bases match TRBD1. The CDR3 loop spans 15 amino acids. Trimming at V came to 3 bases and at J to 6 bases, leaving 5 bases not matched to a gene. The germline V gene encodes CDR1 KGHSH and CDR2 LQKENI. The CDR3 sequence is CASSPGQGASHGYTF. The DNA of the CDR3 is TGTGCCAGCTCACCGGGACAGGGGGCGTCTCATGGCTACACCTTC.

V and J are TRBV19 and TRBJ2-2; TRBD2 agrees at 10 bases. The CDR3 totals 18 residues. V dropped 3 bases and J dropped 2; count of bases not matched to a gene: 9. Germline V lookup: CDR1 LNHDA, CDR2 SQIVND (reference sequence). CDR3: CASSILASGSDNTGELFF. The CDR3 bases are TGTGCCAGTAGTATCCTGGCTAGCGGGAGCGATAACACCGGGGAGCTGTTTTTT.

The J gene is TRBJ2-3, the V gene TRBV19, with TRBD1 as a possible D gene (5 bases). CDR3 length: 15 amino acids. CDR1 LNHDA and CDR2 SQIVND come from the germline V gene (reference sequence). Trimming stripped 5 bases from V and 0 bases from J, with 12 bases between. The CDR3 spells CASSYDSASTDTQYF. CDR3 nucleotides: TGTGCCAGTAGTTACGACAGTGCTAGCACAGATACGCAGTATTTT.

The gene calls are TRBV6-5 and TRBJ2-7; tentative D call: TRBD1 (6 bases). The CDR3 consists of 13 residues. The germline gives CDR1 MNHEY, CDR2 SVGAGI. Trimming removed 7 bases at V and 2 bases at J, with 12 bases between. The CDR3, as DNA: TGTGCCAGCATGCCAGGGGACCCCTACGAGCAGTACTTC. Translated: CASMPGDPYEQYF.

The J gene is TRBJ1-3, the V gene TRBV6-5, with D maybe TRBD1 (5 bases). Looked up from germline, CDR1 is MNHEY and CDR2 is SVGAGI. The length of the CDR3 is 12 residues. Trimming shortened V by 7 bases and J by 1 base, and 5 bases separated the two germline ends. CDR3 amino acids: CASKGSGNTIYF. The CDR3, as DNA: TGTGCCAGCAAGGGGTCTGGAAACACCATATATTTT.